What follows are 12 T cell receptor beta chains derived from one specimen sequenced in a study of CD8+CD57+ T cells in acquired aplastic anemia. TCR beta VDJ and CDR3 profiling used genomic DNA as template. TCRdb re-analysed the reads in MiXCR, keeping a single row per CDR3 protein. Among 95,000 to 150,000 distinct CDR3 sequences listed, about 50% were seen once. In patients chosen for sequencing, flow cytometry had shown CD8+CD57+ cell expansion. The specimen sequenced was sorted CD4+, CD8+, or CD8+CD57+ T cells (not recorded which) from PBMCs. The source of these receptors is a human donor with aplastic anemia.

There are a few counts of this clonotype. The CDR3 is CSAVHDSSYNEQFF. The DNA of the CDR3 is TGCAGTGCTGTCCACGATAGCTCCTACAATGAGCAGTTCTTC. This chain connects TRBV20-1 to TRBJ2-1; no clear D gene. V lost 5 bases and J 0 bases, leaving 11 bases between the germline ends. Germline-derived CDR1 and CDR2 are DFQATT and SNEGSKA (reference sequence). CDR3 length: 14 amino acids.

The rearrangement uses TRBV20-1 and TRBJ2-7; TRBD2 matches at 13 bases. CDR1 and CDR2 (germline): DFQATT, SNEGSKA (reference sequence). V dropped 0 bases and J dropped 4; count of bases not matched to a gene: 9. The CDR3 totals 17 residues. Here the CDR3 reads CSARDAELAGGKYEQYF. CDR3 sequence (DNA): TGCAGTGCTAGAGACGCTGAACTAGCGGGGGGGAAGTACGAGCAGTACTTC.

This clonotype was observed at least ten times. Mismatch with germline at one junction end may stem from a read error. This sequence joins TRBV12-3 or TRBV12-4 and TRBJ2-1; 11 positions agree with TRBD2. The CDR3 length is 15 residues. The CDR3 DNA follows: TGTGCCAGCAGTATAGCGGGAGGGTCTTACAATGAGCAGTTCTTC. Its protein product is CASSIAGGSYNEQFF.

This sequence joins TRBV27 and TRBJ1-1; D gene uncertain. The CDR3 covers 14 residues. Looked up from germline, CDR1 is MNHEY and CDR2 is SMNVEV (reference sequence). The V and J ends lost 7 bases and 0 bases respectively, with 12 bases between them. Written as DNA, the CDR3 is TGTGCCAGCAACACGGCTACCATGAACACTGAAGCTTTCTTT. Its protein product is CASNTATMNTEAFF.

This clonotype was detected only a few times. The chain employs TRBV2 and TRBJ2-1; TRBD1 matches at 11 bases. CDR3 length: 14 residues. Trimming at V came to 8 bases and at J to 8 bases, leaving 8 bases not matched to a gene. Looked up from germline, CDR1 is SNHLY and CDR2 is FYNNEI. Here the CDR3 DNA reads TGTGCCAGCGCCCGGGACAGGGGGTATGATGAGCAGTTCTTC. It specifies CASARDRGYDEQFF.

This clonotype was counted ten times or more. The CDR3 DNA reads as TGCGCCAGCAGCTTGGTCGGAGACTACGAGCAGTACTTC. Protein: CASSLVGDYEQYF. This chain links TRBV5-1 with TRBJ2-7; D unclear. V lost 0 bases to trimming and J lost 3 bases, with 7 bases between them. The CDR3 totals 13 residues. Looked up from germline, CDR1 is SGHRS and CDR2 is YFSETQ.

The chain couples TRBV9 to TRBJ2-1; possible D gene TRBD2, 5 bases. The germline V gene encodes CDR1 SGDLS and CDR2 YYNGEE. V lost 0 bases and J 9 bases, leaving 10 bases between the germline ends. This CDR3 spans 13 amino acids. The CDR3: CASSVGGGGEQFF. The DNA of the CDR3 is TGTGCCAGCAGCGTAGGCGGCGGAGGTGAGCAGTTCTTC.

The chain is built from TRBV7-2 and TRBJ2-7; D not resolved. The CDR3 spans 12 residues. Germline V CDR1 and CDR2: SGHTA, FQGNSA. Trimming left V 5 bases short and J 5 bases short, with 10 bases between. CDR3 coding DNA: TGTGCCAGCAGCAGGTTTCGGGACGAGCAGTACTTC. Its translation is CASSRFRDEQYF.

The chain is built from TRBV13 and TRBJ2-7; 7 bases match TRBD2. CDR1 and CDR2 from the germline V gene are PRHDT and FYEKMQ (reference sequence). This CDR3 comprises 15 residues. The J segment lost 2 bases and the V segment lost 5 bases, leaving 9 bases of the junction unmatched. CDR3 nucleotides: TGTGCCAGCAGCCGTGGGACGGGGGGAACCTACGAGCAGTACTTC. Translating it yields CASSRGTGGTYEQYF.

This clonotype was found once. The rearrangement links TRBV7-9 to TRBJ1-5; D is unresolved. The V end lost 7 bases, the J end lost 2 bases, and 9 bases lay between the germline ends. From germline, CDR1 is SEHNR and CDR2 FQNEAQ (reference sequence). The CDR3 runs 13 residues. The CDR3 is CASTRLGNQPQHF. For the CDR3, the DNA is TGTGCCAGCACCCGGTTGGGCAATCAGCCCCAGCATTTT.

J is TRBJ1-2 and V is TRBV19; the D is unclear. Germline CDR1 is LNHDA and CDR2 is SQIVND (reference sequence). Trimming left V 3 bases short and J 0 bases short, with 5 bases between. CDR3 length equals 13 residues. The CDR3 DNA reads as TGTGCCAGTAGTATCAACCCTAACTATGGCTACACCTTC. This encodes CASSINPNYGYTF.

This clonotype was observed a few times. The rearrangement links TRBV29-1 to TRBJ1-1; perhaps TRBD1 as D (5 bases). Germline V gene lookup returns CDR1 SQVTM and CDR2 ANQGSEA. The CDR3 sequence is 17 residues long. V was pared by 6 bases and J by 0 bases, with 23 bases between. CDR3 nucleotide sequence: TGCAGCGTCAAGGGGACGGGCCTCCGTTCAGTGAACACTGAAGCTTTCTTT. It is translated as CSVKGTGLRSVNTEAFF.